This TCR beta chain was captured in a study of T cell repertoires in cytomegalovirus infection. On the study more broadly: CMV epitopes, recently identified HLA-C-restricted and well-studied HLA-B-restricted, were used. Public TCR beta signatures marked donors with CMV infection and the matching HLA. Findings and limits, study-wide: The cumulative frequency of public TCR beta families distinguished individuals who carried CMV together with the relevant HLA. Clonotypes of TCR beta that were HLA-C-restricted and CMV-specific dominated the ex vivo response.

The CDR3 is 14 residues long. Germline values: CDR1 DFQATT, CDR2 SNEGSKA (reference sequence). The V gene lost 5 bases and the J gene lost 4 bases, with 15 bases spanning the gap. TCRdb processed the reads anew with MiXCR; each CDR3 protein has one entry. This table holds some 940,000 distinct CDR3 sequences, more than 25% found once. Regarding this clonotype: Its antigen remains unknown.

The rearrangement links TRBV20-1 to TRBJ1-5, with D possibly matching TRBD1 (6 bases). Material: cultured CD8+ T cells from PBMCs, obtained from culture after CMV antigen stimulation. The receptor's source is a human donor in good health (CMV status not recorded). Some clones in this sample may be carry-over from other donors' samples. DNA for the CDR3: TGCAGTGCTGTGATCTACGACAGGAATCAGCCCCAGCATTTT. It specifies CSAVIYDRNQPQHF.